This T cell receptor (beta chain) was identified during a study of control samples from healthy donors and cancer patients. TCRdb's copy holds only in-frame clones and misses some; the assay was immunoSEQ multiplex PCR. The repertoire consists of approximately 120,000 clones, with over 75% occurring once and the leading ten covering approximately 4%. The CDR3 has 15 amino acids. Germline assignment: CDR1 SGHRS and CDR2 YFSETQ. With V trimmed by 0 bases and J by 4 bases, 4 bases remained unmatched. Comments on this clone: Other nucleotide sequences from this sample produce the same CDR3.

Source material: blood. J is TRBJ1-5 and V is TRBV5-1; 7 bases match TRBD1. This sequence originates from a human donor in good health. The donor label of this sample is uncertain. The CDR3 reads CASSLGTGRNQPQHF. In DNA, the CDR3 is TGCGCCAGCAGCTTGGGGACAGGCAGGAATCAGCCCCAGCATTTT.